This T cell receptor beta chain comes out of a study of graft-versus-host responses after intestinal transplantation. As for the study in general: Each patient got anti-thymocyte globulin induction, then tacrolimus and steroids for two to four years. Whole-study results and caveats: GvH clones detected in recipient marrow included some appearing first in ileum or blood. Within allografts, high graft-versus-host to host-versus-graft clonal ratios were seen among patients with graft-donor T cell macrochimerism.

The method was immunoSEQ multiplex PCR; TCRdb's version includes in-frame clones alone and lacks a portion of them. The table records about 39,000 clones, over 90% of them present only once. A note on this clone: No antigen is known for it.

Germline trimming cut 4 bases from V and 9 bases from J; bases unmatched to any gene: 8. Germline assignment: CDR1 PRHDT and CDR2 FYEKMQ (reference sequence). The CDR3 covers 15 residues. The input for sequencing was unstimulated CD8+ T cells sorted from spleen or lymph node cells, taken before transplant. This sequence was found in a human donor who was the organ donor for an intestinal transplant. The chain uses TRBV13 and TRBJ2-1; 11 nucleotides line up with TRBD2. The CDR3 DNA is TGTGCCAGCAGCTCTTCGGGACTAGCGGAATTTGAGCAGTTCTTC. Protein: CASSSSGLAEFEQFF.